A single sample is the source of the 9 T cell receptor beta chains below, sequenced in a study of cytomegalovirus exposure and HLA in healthy donors. PCR employed 60 Vbeta and 13 Jbeta primers. Repertoires were generated with immunoSEQ multiplex PCR, while TCRdb's copy carries only in-frame clones and drops some. The sample holds 180,000 or so clones, around 75% seen once. The sample taken for sequencing was PBMCs. These receptors were taken from a male donor in good health and CMV-seronegative.

The chain recombines TRBV9 with TRBJ2-3, with TRBD2 matching over 7 bases. The CDR3 length is 18 residues. V was pared by 0 bases and J by 1 base, with 11 bases of the junction left unmatched. Germline CDR1 reads SGDLS; CDR2 reads YYNGEE. The CDR3 DNA follows: TGTGCCAGCAGCGTAGGGAGTAGCGGGCGATCTCGCACAGATACGCAGTATTTT. Its protein is CASSVGSSGRSRTDTQYF. Complete variable domain (other parts from reference TRBV9 and TRBJ2-3): DSGVTQTPKHLITATGQRVTLRCSPRSGDLSVYWYQQSLDQGLQFLIQYYNGEERAKGNILERFSAQQFPDLHSELNLSSLELGDSALYFCASSVGSSGRSRTDTQYFGPGTRLTVL.

The CDR3 loop reads CASTQGGRAYEQYF. CDR3 nucleotide sequence: TGTGCCAGCACCCAAGGGGGCAGGGCCTACGAGCAGTACTTC. This chain joins TRBV27 and TRBJ2-7; the match to TRBD1 covers 7 bases. The V segment lost 7 bases and the J segment 2 bases; nucleotides outside the gene matches: 8. The CDR3 totals 14 residues. Germline-derived CDR1 and CDR2 are MNHEY and SMNVEV (reference sequence).

The chain links TRBV6-1 to TRBJ2-1, with 9 nucleotides matching TRBD2. The germline V gene has CDR1 MNHNS and CDR2 SASEGT. With V trimmed by 4 bases and J by 2 bases, 9 bases remained unmatched. There are 17 residues in the CDR3. This chain's CDR3 is CASSGVPGLATYNEQFF. In nucleotides, the CDR3 is TGTGCCAGCAGTGGGGTACCGGGACTAGCCACCTACAATGAGCAGTTCTTC.

V is TRBV6-5 and J is TRBJ2-7; 10 bases line up with TRBD1. V was clipped by 9 bases and J by 4 bases; unmatched bases: 12. The CDR3 is made up of 15 amino acids. Germline-derived CDR1 and CDR2 are MNHEY and SVGAGI. The chain's CDR3 is CARPLRDRGDYEQYF. The CDR3 nucleotides read TGTGCCAGACCCCTGAGGGACAGGGGTGATTACGAGCAGTACTTC.

V is TRBV27 and J is TRBJ1-1, with 7 bases aligning to TRBD1. The V gene's germline CDR1 is MNHEY and CDR2 SMNVEV (reference sequence). V lost 5 bases to trimming and J lost 8 bases; unmatched junction nucleotides: 5. This CDR3 has 12 residues. The CDR3 sequence: CASSGDSREAFF. Written as DNA, the CDR3 is TGTGCCAGCAGTGGGGACAGCCGGGAAGCTTTCTTT.

J is TRBJ2-3 and V is TRBV29-1, with a tentative D call TRBD2 (6 bases). There are 14 residues in the CDR3. Germline CDR1 SQVTM, CDR2 ANQGSEA. V was clipped by 4 bases and J by 1 base, with 12 bases between them. CDR3 sequence: CSVVGASGTDTQYF. Here the CDR3 DNA reads TGCAGCGTTGTAGGTGCTAGCGGCACAGATACGCAGTATTTT.

This clone has just a few counts. The CDR3 protein is CAWSGGEIDTQYF. In DNA, the CDR3 is TGTGCCTGGAGCGGGGGGGAAATAGATACGCAGTATTTT. The genes are TRBV30 and TRBJ2-3, with 8 bases aligning to TRBD2. CDR1 is GTSNPN, CDR2 SVGIG, per germline (reference sequence). The CDR3 is made up of 13 amino acids. J gave up 5 bases and V 3 bases, and 4 bases lay outside the gene matches.

The chain employs TRBV5-1 and TRBJ1-1; D gene unclear. In germline, CDR1 is SGHRS, CDR2 YFSETQ. The CDR3 covers 15 residues. Trimming took 2 bases from V and 0 from J, leaving 11 bases between them. DNA for the CDR3: TGCGCCAGCAGCTTTGCGAGACTCATGAACACTGAAGCTTTCTTT. Translated, it gives CASSFARLMNTEAFF.

This chain connects TRBV4-2 to TRBJ2-3, with TRBD2 identical over 10 bases. Germline assignment: CDR1 LGHNA and CDR2 YNFKEQ. V lost 2 bases, J lost 3 bases, and 5 bases stayed unmatched. This CDR3 has 16 amino acids. This chain's CDR3 is CASSQPDSGRTDTQYF. Here the CDR3 DNA reads TGTGCCAGCAGCCAACCTGATAGCGGGAGGACAGATACGCAGTATTTT.